A selection of T cell receptor beta chains follows, all from one sample in a study of technical replicates of blood from a handful of donors. This table comes from immunoSEQ multiplex PCR, and its TCRdb copy is limited to in-frame clones, with some not included. Of around 67,000 clones listed, around 87% were seen once; the top ten hold 5.1%. Sequencing was performed on PBMCs. These receptors originate from a human donor in good health. Some clones in this sample may be carry-over from other donors' samples. Each CDR3 is given with its conserved first and last residue. The order of the fields is V gene, clone size, D gene, CDR3 length, J gene, CDR3 protein, CDR3 DNA. A D gene is named only where the DNA matches it firmly. Rows give clone size only sometimes, using once, few, many, or a class for an expanded clone.

v_call: TRBV6-6
clone_size: -
d_call: TRBD2
cdr3_length: 16
j_call: TRBJ2-7
cdr3_aa: CASSRGLAGGHYEQYF
cdr3_nt: TGTGCCAGCAGCCGAGGACTAGCGGGAGGACACTACGAGCAGTACTTC

v_call: TRBV29-1
clone_size: once
d_call: TRBD1
cdr3_length: 16
j_call: TRBJ2-7
cdr3_aa: CSVHNPAGQGRLEQYF
cdr3_nt: TGCAGCGTACACAACCCGGCGGGACAGGGACGGCTCGAGCAGTACTTC

v_call: TRBV7-9
clone_size: -
d_call: TRBD2
cdr3_length: 17
j_call: TRBJ2-7
cdr3_aa: CASSLMLAGGETYEQYF
cdr3_nt: TGTGCCAGCAGCTTAATGCTAGCGGGAGGGGAAACCTACGAGCAGTACTTC

v_call: TRBV30
clone_size: -
d_call: -
cdr3_length: 13
j_call: TRBJ2-1
cdr3_aa: CAWSVPGHGEQFF
cdr3_nt: TGTGCCTGGAGTGTACCGGGTCATGGCGAGCAGTTCTTC

v_call: TRBV5-4
clone_size: -
d_call: -
cdr3_length: 13
j_call: TRBJ1-1
cdr3_aa: CASSKDRNTEAFF
cdr3_nt: TGTGCCAGCAGCAAGGACAGAAACACTGAAGCTTTCTTT

v_call: TRBV13
clone_size: -
d_call: TRBD1
cdr3_length: 15
j_call: TRBJ2-7
cdr3_aa: CASSLGGTGGYEQYF
cdr3_nt: TGTGCCAGCAGCTTAGGGGGGACAGGGGGCTACGAGCAGTACTTC

v_call: TRBV7-3
clone_size: -
d_call: TRBD1
cdr3_length: 17
j_call: TRBJ2-6
cdr3_aa: CASSLGTGVSGANVLTF
cdr3_nt: TGTGCCAGCAGCTTAGGGACAGGCGTATCTGGGGCCAACGTCCTGACTTTC

v_call: TRBV5-6
clone_size: -
d_call: -
cdr3_length: 15
j_call: TRBJ1-1
cdr3_aa: CASNLRSGLNTEAFF
cdr3_nt: TGTGCCAGCAACTTAAGGTCAGGGTTGAACACTGAAGCTTTCTTT

v_call: TRBV4-3
clone_size: -
d_call: TRBD2
cdr3_length: 17
j_call: TRBJ2-7
cdr3_aa: CASSPGLAGGGSYEQYF
cdr3_nt: TGCGCCAGCAGCCCGGGACTAGCGGGAGGGGGGTCCTACGAGCAGTACTTC

v_call: TRBV6-1
clone_size: -
d_call: TRBD1
cdr3_length: 15
j_call: TRBJ1-1
cdr3_aa: CASSVEQGARAEAFF
cdr3_nt: TGTGCCAGCAGCGTTGAACAGGGGGCGCGGGCTGAAGCTTTCTTT

v_call: TRBV7-9
clone_size: -
d_call: -
cdr3_length: 15
j_call: TRBJ2-5
cdr3_aa: CASSFLAGKGETQYF
cdr3_nt: TGTGCCAGCAGCTTCCTGGCAGGGAAAGGCGAGACCCAGTACTTC